Shown below are 32 T cell receptor beta chains from a single sample sequenced in a study of molecular identifiers for immune sequencing clone quantification. In TCRdb, the PCR reads were re-called with MiXCR into one record per CDR3 protein. Of tens of thousands of distinct CDR3 sequences in the sample, roughly a quarter are singletons; the top ten hold under 2%. The source material was naive CD8+ T cells from blood, with Jurkat cell RNA spiked in. Regarding subset: FACS-sorted CD8+CD4-CCR7+CD45RA+ naive T cells. The receptors originated from a human donor in good health. Some libraries in this study had Jurkat cell RNA spiked in.

V gene TRBV27 combines with J gene TRBJ1-4; a weak D match, TRBD1 (5 bases). Deletions cut 3 bases from V and 8 bases from J, with 13 bases between. CDR1 is MNHEY, CDR2 SMNVEV, per germline (reference sequence). This CDR3 spans 14 amino acids. The CDR3 DNA reads TGTGCCAGCAGTTTCAAAGACTGGGGGGAAAAACTGTTTTTT. Amino acid sequence: CASSFKDWGEKLFF. The whole variable domain, filled in from reference TRBV27 and TRBJ1-4, reads EAQVTQNPRYLITVTGKKLTVTCSQNMNHEYMSWYRQDPGLGLRQIYYSMNVEVTDKGDVPEGYKVSRKEKRNFPLILESPSPNQTSLYFCASSFKDWGEKLFFGSGTQLSVL.

This clonotype was observed many times. The V and J genes are TRBV28 and TRBJ1-1; a weak D match, TRBD1 (5 bases). The V end lost 2 bases, the J end lost 8 bases, and 15 bases lay between the germline ends. The CDR3 runs to 14 residues. Germline CDR1 MDHEN, CDR2 SYDVKM. The CDR3: CASSLDGPGDEAFF. In nucleotides, the CDR3 is TGTGCCAGCAGTTTAGATGGTCCGGGGGACGAAGCTTTCTTT.

Details on this clonotype: Just one base apart from a much larger clone, this may be a read error. The chain couples TRBV28 to TRBJ2-5; 7 nucleotides agree with TRBD1. The CDR3 is 16 residues long. CDR1 is MDHEN and CDR2 is SYDVKM in the germline V gene. The junction had 15 bases not matched to a gene; V was cut back by 10 bases and J by 1 base. The CDR3 is CATETGTATPQETQYF. The CDR3 bases are TGTGCCACCGAGACCGGGACAGCTACTCCCCAAGAGACCCAGTACTTC.

V and J are TRBV19 and TRBJ1-5; D unclear. Germline assignment: CDR1 LNHDA and CDR2 SQIVND (reference sequence). The CDR3 extends over 13 amino acids. Trimming removed 0 bases at V and 6 bases at J, with 6 bases between. Written as DNA, the CDR3 is TGTGCCAGTAGTATAGATCTCGTTCAGCCCCAGCATTTT. Amino acids: CASSIDLVQPQHF.

In its sample, this clonotype was seen many times. This chain joins TRBV4-3 and TRBJ1-6; 7 bases align to TRBD1. With V trimmed by 1 base and J by 8 bases, 5 bases remained unmatched. CDR3 length: 15 amino acids. Germline values: CDR1 LGHNA, CDR2 YSLEER. This chain's CDR3 is CASSQAGTAYSPLHF. DNA of the CDR3: TGCGCCAGCAGCCAAGCCGGGACAGCTTATTCACCCCTCCACTTT.

In its sample, this clonotype was seen many times. The chain joins TRBV7-9 to TRBJ1-1; D gene uncertain. CDR1 and CDR2 from the germline V gene are SEHNR and FQNEAQ (reference sequence). The CDR3 spans 12 residues. V was clipped by 3 bases and J by 10 bases, with 12 bases between them. The CDR3 coding sequence is TGTGCCAGCAGCTTGGAAACTGATCGAGCTTTCTTT. Protein sequence: CASSLETDRAFF.

A note on this clonotype: One base away lies a much larger clone, so this may be a sequencing read error. V gene TRBV29-1 combines with J gene TRBJ1-1, with TRBD1 identical over 8 bases. The CDR3 runs 12 residues. With 6 bases clipped from V and 4 bases from J, the junction kept 4 bases outside the gene matches. The germline V gene has CDR1 SQVTM and CDR2 ANQGSEA. CDR3 sequence reads: CSVYRGVTEAFF. CDR3 DNA: TGCAGCGTGTACAGGGGGGTCACTGAAGCTTTCTTT.

This clonotype was seen repeatedly, ten times or more. The chain links TRBV19 to TRBJ2-6; D remains ambiguous. The V and J ends lost 1 base and 1 base respectively, with 14 bases between them. Germline-derived CDR1 and CDR2 are LNHDA and SQIVND (reference sequence). The CDR3 has 18 amino acids. CDR3 region: CASSIVPVQSSGANVLTF. DNA for the CDR3: TGTGCCAGTAGTATAGTCCCCGTCCAGTCGTCTGGGGCCAACGTCCTGACTTTC.

In this sample, this clonotype turned up many times. V is TRBV7-2 and J is TRBJ1-4; D perhaps matches TRBD1 (6 bases). CDR3 size: 15 residues. V dropped 1 base and J dropped 7 bases, with 13 bases sitting between them. CDR1 is SGHTA, CDR2 FQGNSA, per germline. The CDR3 nucleotides are TGTGCCAGCAGCTTAGAGGGGGGGCCAGGTGAAAAACTGTTTTTT. Translation: CASSLEGGPGEKLFF.

Comment on this clonotype: This may stem from a read error, because a much larger clone lies one nucleotide away. This chain connects TRBV13 to TRBJ2-5; a weak D match, TRBD2 (5 bases). This CDR3 comprises 13 residues. Trimming left V 3 bases short and J 10 bases short, with 15 bases between. From germline, CDR1 is PRHDT and CDR2 FYEKMQ (reference sequence). CDR3 residues: CASSFGSPGSQYF. As DNA, the CDR3 is TGTGCCAGCAGCTTTGGGTCCCCTGGGAGCCAGTACTTC.

A remark on this clonotype: A much larger clone differs by one base, so this may be a read error. The chain uses TRBV7-8 and TRBJ2-1, with TRBD2 matching 9 bases. V was clipped by 8 bases and J by 4 bases; unmatched bases: 15. The CDR3 is 17 residues long. In germline, CDR1 is SGHVS, CDR2 FQNEAQ. CDR3 amino acids: CASGSSLASGEYNEQFF. The CDR3 DNA sequence: TGTGCCAGCGGCTCCTCTTTGGCTAGCGGGGAGTACAATGAGCAGTTCTTC.

The table lists this clonotype with many counts. The junction and the germline gene differ at one end; a read error may be behind it. The J gene is TRBJ1-1, the V gene TRBV2; D may be TRBD1 (5 bases). This CDR3 spans 14 amino acids. Germline lookup yields CDR1 SNHLY and CDR2 FYNNEI. CDR3 in amino acids: CASSEEGMKTEAFF. The CDR3 coding sequence is TGTGCCAGCAGTGAGGAGGGGATGAAGACTGAAGCTTTCTTT.

This clonotype was found many times. The chain combines TRBV6-2 or TRBV6-3 with TRBJ1-5; maybe TRBD1 (6 bases). V lost 6 bases and J 4 bases, leaving 16 bases between the germline ends. Germline assignment: CDR1 MNHEY and CDR2 SVGEGT. This CDR3 is built from 15 residues. CDR3: CASSPRRDTNQPQHF. The CDR3 DNA reads TGTGCCAGCAGCCCCCGTCGGGACACAAATCAGCCCCAGCATTTT.

In this sample, this clonotype turned up many times. The V and J genes are TRBV6-4 and TRBJ2-2; D perhaps matches TRBD1 (5 bases). Deletions cut 3 bases from V and 3 bases from J, with 5 bases between. The length of the CDR3 is 13 residues. CDR1 and CDR2 (germline): MRHNA, SNTAGT. The CDR3 is CASSEGDTGELFF. CDR3 bases: TGTGCCAGCAGTGAAGGGGACACCGGGGAGCTGTTTTTT.

This clonotype was observed many times. DNA of the CDR3: TGTGCCAGCATGCCCGAGGGAGCCGGGGAGCTGTTTTTT. Translating it yields CASMPEGAGELFF. J is TRBJ2-2 and V is TRBV6-5, with a possible D match to TRBD2 (5 bases). Trimming stripped 7 bases from V and 6 bases from J, with 12 bases between. The CDR3 is 13 amino acids. Germline lookup yields CDR1 MNHEY and CDR2 SVGAGI.

The genes are TRBV5-6 and TRBJ2-7; possibly TRBD1 for D (7 bases). Germline lookup yields CDR1 SGHDT and CDR2 YYEEEE. This CDR3 spans 14 amino acids. Trimming removed 0 bases at V and 3 bases at J, with 10 bases between. CDR3 in DNA: TGTGCCAGCAGCTTGGTCCAGGGGGGCTACGAGCAGTACTTC. This gives the protein CASSLVQGGYEQYF.

This clonotype was observed at least ten times. V gene TRBV3-1 combines with J gene TRBJ2-3, with TRBD2 identical over 12 bases. Germline CDR1 is LGHDT and CDR2 is YNNKEL (reference sequence). This CDR3 spans 18 amino acids. The J segment lost 6 bases and the V segment lost 2 bases, leaving 12 bases of the junction unmatched. The CDR3, as DNA: TGTGCCAGCAGCCAATTCGGGGCTAGCGGGGGGGCCTTGGATACGCAGTATTTT. It encodes CASSQFGASGGALDTQYF.

Concerning this clonotype: One base away lies a much larger clone, so this may be a sequencing read error. This chain joins TRBV27 and TRBJ2-2, with D possibly TRBD1 on 5 matching bases. The germline V gene has CDR1 MNHEY and CDR2 SMNVEV (reference sequence). The germline V and J ends were trimmed by 2 bases and 6 bases, with 10 bases remaining between them. The CDR3 is 14 residues long. CDR3 residues: CASSLAGHAGELFF. The DNA of the CDR3 is TGTGCCAGCAGTTTAGCAGGGCACGCCGGGGAGCTGTTTTTT.

The chain employs TRBV20-1 and TRBJ2-2, with D possibly being TRBD1 (7 bases). The CDR3 is 16 amino acids. Trimming removed 0 bases at V and 0 bases at J, with 11 bases between. Germline V lookup: CDR1 DFQATT, CDR2 SNEGSKA (reference sequence). CDR3 sequence (DNA): TGCAGTGCTAGAGAAGGGGGGACAGCGAACACCGGGGAGCTGTTTTTT. This sequence encodes CSAREGGTANTGELFF.

Worth noting for this clonotype: With a much larger clone just one base away, this may be a read error. Since no conserved phenylalanine or tryptophan closes the CDR3, a read error is the likely cause. The chain has TRBV4-3 and TRBJ2-2, with unresolved D. Per germline, CDR1 LGHNA and CDR2 YSLEER. The CDR3 has 14 amino acids. With 0 bases removed from V and 1 base from J, the gap between germline ends came to 3 bases. The CDR3 protein is CASSQDQNTGELFI. In nucleotides, the CDR3 is TGCGCCAGCAGCCAAGATCAGAACACCGGGGAGCTGTTTATT.

This clonotype occurred once. The junction differs from germline at one of its ends, possibly a read error. The CDR3 reads CASSRQKGTMERLFF. CDR3 coding DNA: TGCGCGAGCAGCCGACAAAAAGGGACGATGGAAAGACTGTTTTTT. The J gene is TRBJ1-4, the V gene TRBV4-1, with a weak D call TRBD1 (5 bases). The CDR3 runs 15 residues. Germline values: CDR1 MGHRA, CDR2 YSYEKL.

Concerning this clonotype: Just one base apart from a much larger clone, this may be a read error. The V and J genes are TRBV10-3 and TRBJ2-1; no clear D. Deletions cut 2 bases from V and 7 bases from J, with 6 bases between. Germline V lookup: CDR1 ENHRY, CDR2 SYGVKD. The CDR3 contains 12 residues. DNA for the CDR3: TGTGCCATCAGTGAGATGAAGAATGAGCAGTTCTTC. Amino acid sequence: CAISEMKNEQFF.

In this sample, this clonotype turned up many times. Here the CDR3 reads CASSPKAGYGYTF. As DNA, the CDR3 is TGTGCCAGCAGCCCCAAGGCCGGCTATGGCTACACCTTC. The chain carries TRBV6-5 and TRBJ1-2; D gene unclear. The CDR3 spans 13 residues. Germline loops: CDR1 MNHEY, CDR2 SVGAGI. V was clipped by 6 bases and J by 4 bases, with 12 bases between them.

A word on this clonotype: A read error may explain this, as a much larger clone is one base away. This chain uses TRBV7-9 with TRBJ1-6; D remains unclear. CDR1 is SEHNR, CDR2 FQNEAQ, per germline (reference sequence). CDR3 length: 14 residues. CDR3: CASSLDYGDPPLRF. In nucleotides, the CDR3 is TGTGCCAGCAGCTTAGATTACGGGGATCCACCCCTCCGCTTT.

This clonotype was detected ten times or more. The V and J genes are TRBV6-5 and TRBJ1-4; TRBD1 aligns across 9 bases. J was trimmed by 10 bases and V by 6 bases; bases with no gene match: 9. Germline values: CDR1 MNHEY, CDR2 SVGAGI. The CDR3 has 14 amino acids. The CDR3 region has the DNA TGTGCCAGCAGCGCCGGGACAGGGAGAAGAAAACTGTTTTTT. Translated: CASSAGTGRRKLFF.

This clonotype was detected many times. This chain joins TRBV5-5 and TRBJ1-4, with 7 nucleotides matching TRBD1. With V trimmed by 2 bases and J by 8 bases, 9 bases remained unmatched. This CDR3 contains 15 residues. Germline loops: CDR1 SGHKS, CDR2 YYEKEE (reference sequence). CDR3 nucleotide sequence: TGTGCCAGCAGCTTTCACGGGACAGCCGGGGAAAAACTGTTTTTT. The encoded protein is CASSFHGTAGEKLFF.

The J gene is TRBJ2-7, the V gene TRBV4-1, with 7 bases fitting TRBD2. Germline trimming cut 11 bases from V and 0 bases from J; bases unmatched to any gene: 13. The CDR3 is 15 amino acids. Germline lookup yields CDR1 MGHRA and CDR2 YSYEKL. CDR3 DNA: TGCGCCCGCCGCCAAGGTGCTAGCGGCTCCTACGAGCAGTACTTC. It translates to CARRQGASGSYEQYF.

This clonotype was counted ten times or more. This chain connects TRBV5-4 to TRBJ2-3, with 7 bases identical to TRBD2. Trimming at V came to 3 bases and at J to 7 bases, leaving 11 bases not matched to a gene. This CDR3 comprises 15 residues. Looked up from germline, CDR1 is SGHNT and CDR2 is YYREEE (reference sequence). The CDR3 DNA follows: TGTGCCAGCAGCTGGGGCGTAGGCGGGGGAAATACGCAGTATTTT. It encodes CASSWGVGGGNTQYF. The full variable domain, with the rest looked up from reference TRBV5-4 and TRBJ2-3, is ETGVTQSPTHLIKTRGQQVTLRCSSQSGHNTVSWYQQALGQGPQFIFQYYREEENGRGNFPPRFSGLQFPNYSSELNVNALELDDSALYLCASSWGVGGGNTQYFGPGTRLTVL.

This clonotype was counted between two and nine times. This chain joins TRBV30 and TRBJ2-3; TRBD1 might be the D (7 bases). Germline V gene sequence: CDR1 GTSNPN, CDR2 SVGIG (reference sequence). The CDR3 has 15 amino acids. Trimming stripped 1 base from V and 2 bases from J, with 13 bases between. The CDR3 nucleotides read TGTGCCTGGAGTGGCTCAGGGGGGCACACAGATACGCAGTATTTT. Protein product: CAWSGSGGHTDTQYF.

The J gene is TRBJ1-6, the V gene TRBV27; 7 bases line up with TRBD1. CDR3 length: 15 residues. CDR1 is MNHEY and CDR2 is SMNVEV in the germline V gene (reference sequence). Trimming at V came to 2 bases and at J to 5 bases, leaving 3 bases not matched to a gene. The CDR3 sequence: CASSLRTGNNSPLHF. CDR3 sequence (DNA): TGTGCCAGCAGTTTAAGGACAGGCAATAATTCACCCCTCCACTTT.

In its sample, this clonotype was seen many times. This CDR3 is CASSLEPGQALGEQYF. CDR3 DNA: TGTGCCAGCAGCTTGGAACCGGGACAGGCCTTAGGGGAGCAGTACTTC. The gene calls are TRBV5-8 and TRBJ2-7; 8 bases are a match to TRBD1. This CDR3 spans 16 amino acids. The germline V gene encodes CDR1 SGHTS and CDR2 YDEGEE. The junction had 12 bases not matched to a gene; V was cut back by 0 bases and J by 7 bases.

This clonotype was counted ten times or more. The rearrangement uses TRBV7-2 and TRBJ2-2; 7 bases fit TRBD1. The CDR3 has 16 amino acids. CDR1 is SGHTA, CDR2 FQGNSA, per germline. After removal of 1 base from V and 3 bases from J, the junction contained 5 bases not matched to a gene. The CDR3, as DNA: TGTGCCAGCAGCTTAGTTTTCCAGGGGGACACCGGGGAGCTGTTTTTT. Protein product: CASSLVFQGDTGELFF.